This T cell receptor beta chain was recovered during a study of cytomegalovirus exposure and HLA in healthy donors. Study results and caveats: Segments of the TCR beta V type were, in most cases, productive about 87% or about 30% of the time in an earlier analysis.

The CDR3 is 14 amino acids. V lost 3 bases to trimming and J lost 6 bases; unmatched junction nucleotides: 4. Per the germline V gene, CDR1 is MNHNS and CDR2 is SASEGT. Remarks on this clone: The antigen remains unidentified.

The primer mix had 60 Vbeta and 13 Jbeta primers. Sequenced by immunoSEQ multiplex PCR; TCRdb stores in-frame clones only, minus some. The sample shows about 120,000 clones, approximately 74% of them seen only once. The sample was PBMCs. The origin of this receptor is a woman between 50 and 59 years old in good health and CMV-seropositive. This chain uses TRBV6-1 with TRBJ1-5; 8 bases agree with TRBD1. This CDR3 reads CASSERTGLQPQHF. The DNA for the CDR3 is TGTGCCAGCAGTGAGAGGACAGGGCTTCAGCCCCAGCATTTT.